Shown below are 18 T cell receptor beta chains from a single sample sequenced in a study of shared clonotypes between healthy human individuals. Some clones are missing from TCRdb's copy, which holds only in-frame ones; the method was immunoSEQ multiplex PCR. The data contain hundreds of thousands of clones, roughly 79% of them singletons. Sequencing was performed on PBMCs. The receptor source for this set is a woman aged 40 to 50 in good health. Some clones in this sample may be carry-over from other donors' samples.

The chain is built from TRBV30 and TRBJ1-1, with D perhaps matching TRBD1 (5 bases). The CDR3 runs 15 residues. The germline V and J ends were trimmed by 0 bases and 4 bases, with 15 bases remaining between them. Per germline, CDR1 GTSNPN and CDR2 SVGIG (reference sequence). The CDR3 sequence is CAWSVPGGRSTEAFF. The CDR3 nucleotides are TGTGCCTGGAGTGTACCCGGGGGAAGAAGCACTGAAGCTTTCTTT.

As concerns this clone: Distinct nucleotide sequences in the sample also encode this CDR3. The chain uses TRBV5-8 and TRBJ2-7; D gene uncertain. This CDR3 region has 13 residues. V gave up 4 bases and J gave up 0 bases, with 8 bases separating them. Per germline, CDR1 SGHTS and CDR2 YDEGEE. CDR3 region: CASSLQSSYEQYF. In DNA form, the CDR3 reads TGTGCCAGCAGCCTCCAGAGCTCCTACGAGCAGTACTTC.

This chain connects TRBV6-6 to TRBJ2-5; TRBD2 matches 8 bases. The germline V gene has CDR1 MNHNY and CDR2 SVGAGI (reference sequence). The V and J ends lost 2 bases and 3 bases, in that order; junction bases with no gene match: 2. The CDR3 totals 14 residues. Here the CDR3 reads CASSYGAGEETQYF. Written as DNA, the CDR3 is TGTGCCAGCAGTTACGGAGCGGGAGAAGAGACCCAGTACTTC.

In regard to this clone: Other DNA sequences in the same sample also yield this CDR3. The chain combines TRBV5-1 with TRBJ2-2; 10 nucleotides line up with TRBD2. This CDR3 is 16 amino acids long. Germline CDR1 reads SGHRS; CDR2 reads YFSETQ. Trimming took 0 bases from V and 5 from J; bases not matched to a gene: 4. CDR3 sequence reads: CASSLGTSGLTGELFF. The CDR3 DNA reads TGCGCCAGCAGCTTGGGGACTAGCGGATTAACCGGGGAGCTGTTTTTT.

The genes are TRBV7-2 and TRBJ2-5, with D possibly matching TRBD2 (6 bases). This CDR3 is 16 amino acids long. Deletions cut 2 bases from V and 2 bases from J, with 15 bases between. CDR1 and CDR2 from the germline V gene are SGHTA and FQGNSA. The CDR3 is CASSLFQGGGQETQYF. CDR3 bases: TGTGCCAGCAGCTTATTCCAGGGAGGCGGGCAAGAGACCCAGTACTTC.

Notes on this clone: Given a far larger clone just one base away, this is likely a sequencing read error. The same CDR3 is also encoded by other DNA sequences in this sample. The chain employs TRBV30 and TRBJ2-2; TRBD2 is a possible D gene (6 bases). The CDR3 totals 11 residues. Germline lookup yields CDR1 GTSNPN and CDR2 SVGIG (reference sequence). CDR3 bases: TGTGCCTGGAGTGTAGGCGGGGAGCTGTTCTTT. Its protein product is CAWSVGGELFF.

The DNA of the CDR3 is TGTGCCAGCAGCTCCCAAGGCCGTACTGAAGCTTTCTTT. It encodes CASSSQGRTEAFF. The chain employs TRBV11-1 and TRBJ1-1; D is uncertain. Trimming removed 4 bases from V and 5 bases from J, with 11 bases in between. This CDR3 has 13 amino acids. CDR1 and CDR2 from the germline V gene are SGHAT and FQDESV (reference sequence).

The gene calls are TRBV6-6 and TRBJ1-1, with 8 bases fitting TRBD1. Trimming at V came to 6 bases and at J to 4 bases, leaving 10 bases not matched to a gene. The CDR3 spans 15 residues. From germline, CDR1 is MNHNY and CDR2 SVGAGI (reference sequence). CDR3 nucleotide sequence: TGTGCCAGCAGCCCTATCGATACAGGGGGCACTGAAGCTTTCTTT. Translated, it gives CASSPIDTGGTEAFF.

Turning to this clone: A read error is likely here: a far larger clone is one base away. The chain joins TRBV29-1 to TRBJ1-5; D might be TRBD1 (6 bases). Trimming pared 4 bases from V and 7 bases from J, leaving 11 bases between. The germline V gene has CDR1 SQVTM and CDR2 ANQGSEA. This CDR3 comprises 12 residues. CDR3 sequence reads: CSVVTGQQPQHF. In DNA form, the CDR3 reads TGCAGCGTTGTAACAGGGCAGCAGCCCCAGCATTTT.

The chain recombines TRBV5-1 with TRBJ1-3, with D tentatively TRBD1 (5 bases). V shed 3 bases and J shed 4 bases, with 14 bases lying between them. Per the germline V gene, CDR1 is SGHRS and CDR2 is YFSETQ. CDR3 length: 15 residues. CDR3 DNA: TGCGCCAGCAGCTCGAACGGCGAGGGGGGAAACACCATATATTTT. Translation: CASSSNGEGGNTIYF. Full variable domain (outside the CDR3, taken from reference TRBV5-1 and TRBJ1-3): KAGVTQTPRYLIKTRGQQVTLSCSPISGHRSVSWYQQTPGQGLQFLFEYFSETQRNKGNFPGRFSGRQFSNSRSEMNVSTLELGDSALYLCASSSNGEGGNTIYFGEGSWLTVV.

The genes are TRBV19 and TRBJ2-2; 7 bases fit TRBD2. This CDR3 comprises 18 residues. With V trimmed by 1 base and J by 7 bases, 15 bases remained unmatched. Per the germline V gene, CDR1 is LNHDA and CDR2 is SQIVND (reference sequence). The CDR3 DNA sequence: TGTGCCAGTAGTATAGGGGGCTGGCTAGCGGAGGCGGGCGGGGAGCTGTTTTTT. Protein product: CASSIGGWLAEAGGELFF.

V and J are TRBV19 and TRBJ1-5; D remains ambiguous. This CDR3 is 15 amino acids long. CDR1 and CDR2 (germline): LNHDA, SQIVND (reference sequence). Trimming cost V 5 bases and J 0 bases, with 11 bases left between them. The CDR3 DNA is TGTGCCAGTAGTGTGGTAATTTATAGCAATCAGCCCCAGCATTTT. This sequence encodes CASSVVIYSNQPQHF.

Of note for this clone: One end of the junction varies from germline; a read error may be responsible. The V call is TRBV30, the J call TRBJ2-7; 8 bases are a match to TRBD1. This CDR3 has 14 residues. CDR1 and CDR2 (germline): GTSNPN, SVGIG (reference sequence). CDR3 nucleotide sequence: TGTGCCTGGAGCCGGGACAGGACCCGGGGTGAGCGGTACTTC. This encodes CAWSRDRTRGERYF.

With respect to this clone: The same CDR3 is also encoded by other DNA sequences in this sample. This sequence joins TRBV5-1 and TRBJ2-5; the match to TRBD2 covers 7 bases. Trimming at V came to 4 bases and at J to 2 bases, leaving 2 bases not matched to a gene. The CDR3 runs to 13 residues. CDR1 and CDR2 from the germline V gene are SGHRS and YFSETQ. The CDR3 sequence: CASSRGLQETQYF. The CDR3 DNA reads as TGCGCCAGCAGCCGGGGACTACAAGAGACCCAGTACTTC.

The chain is built from TRBV4-1 and TRBJ2-7; D perhaps matches TRBD2 (6 bases). The CDR3 covers 15 residues. Germline V CDR1 and CDR2: MGHRA, YSYEKL. Trimming took off 1 base at V and 3 bases at J, with 13 bases between the two ends. CDR3 in amino acids: CASSQGPSSDYEQYF. DNA for the CDR3: TGCGCCAGCAGCCAAGGTCCCTCTAGCGACTACGAGCAGTACTTC.

The CDR3, as DNA: TGTGCCAGCAGCTTTCGTCAGGGGGATGAAAAACTGTTTTTT. This encodes CASSFRQGDEKLFF. The rearrangement links TRBV5-6 to TRBJ1-4; TRBD1 aligns across 7 bases. V lost 2 bases to trimming and J lost 6 bases; unmatched junction nucleotides: 4. The length of the CDR3 is 14 residues. From germline, CDR1 is SGHDT and CDR2 YYEEEE. The full variable domain, its missing parts supplied by reference TRBV5-6 and TRBJ1-4, is DAGVTQSPTHLIKTRGQQVTLRCSPKSGHDTVSWYQQALGQGPQFIFQYYEEEERQRGNFPDRFSGHQFPNYSSELNVNALLLGDSALYLCASSFRQGDEKLFFGSGTQLSVL.

The chain uses TRBV6-1 and TRBJ2-7; D is undetermined. V lost 6 bases to trimming and J lost 0 bases, with 12 bases between them. Germline-derived CDR1 and CDR2 are MNHNS and SASEGT. The CDR3 totals 14 residues. Here the CDR3 DNA reads TGTGCCAGCAGGTCGGGCAGTAACTCCTACGAGCAGTACTTC. It translates to CASRSGSNSYEQYF.

The CDR3 DNA reads TGTGCCAGCAGCACCGGCCCACGGGGGAAAGAGACCCAGTACTTC. It encodes CASSTGPRGKETQYF. This sequence joins TRBV5-6 and TRBJ2-5, with D perhaps TRBD2 (6 bases). This CDR3 is built from 15 residues. The germline gives CDR1 SGHDT, CDR2 YYEEEE. Between the trimmed V and J ends, which lost 4 bases and 3 bases, there was a span of 16 bases.